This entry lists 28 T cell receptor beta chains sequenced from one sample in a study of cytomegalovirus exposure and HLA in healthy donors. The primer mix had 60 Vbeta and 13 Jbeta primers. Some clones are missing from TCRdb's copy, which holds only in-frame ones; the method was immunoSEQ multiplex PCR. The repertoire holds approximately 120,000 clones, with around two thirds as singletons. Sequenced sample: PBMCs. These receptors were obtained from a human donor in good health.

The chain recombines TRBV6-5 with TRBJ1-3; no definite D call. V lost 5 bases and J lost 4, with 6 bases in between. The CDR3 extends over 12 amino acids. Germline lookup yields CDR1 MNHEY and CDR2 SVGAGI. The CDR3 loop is CASSGRGNTIYF. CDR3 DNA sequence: TGTGCCAGCAGTGGGAGGGGAAACACCATATATTTT.

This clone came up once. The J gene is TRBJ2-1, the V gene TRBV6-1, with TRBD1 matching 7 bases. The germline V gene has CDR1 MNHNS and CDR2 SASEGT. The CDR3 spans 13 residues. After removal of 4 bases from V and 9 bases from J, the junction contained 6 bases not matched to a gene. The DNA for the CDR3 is TGTGCCAGCAGTGTGACAGGGACCCCTGAGCAGTTCTTC. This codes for CASSVTGTPEQFF.

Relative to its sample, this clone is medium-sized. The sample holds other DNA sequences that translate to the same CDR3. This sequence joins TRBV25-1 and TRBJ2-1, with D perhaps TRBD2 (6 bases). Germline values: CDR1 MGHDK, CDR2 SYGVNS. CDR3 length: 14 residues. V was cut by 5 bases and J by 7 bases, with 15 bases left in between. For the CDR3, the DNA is TGTGCCAGCAGTTCCCCGGGAGAAGTAAATGAGCAGTTCTTC. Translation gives CASSSPGEVNEQFF.

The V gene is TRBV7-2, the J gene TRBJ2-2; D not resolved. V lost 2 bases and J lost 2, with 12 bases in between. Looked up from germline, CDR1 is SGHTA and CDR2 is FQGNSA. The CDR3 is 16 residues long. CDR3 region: CASSLYIAFNTGELFF. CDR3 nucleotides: TGTGCCAGCAGCTTATATATAGCCTTCAACACCGGGGAGCTGTTTTTT. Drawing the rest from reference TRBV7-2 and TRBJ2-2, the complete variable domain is GAGVSQSPSNKVTEKGKDVELRCDPISGHTALYWYRQSLGQGLEFLIYFQGNSAPDKSGLPSDRFSAERTGGSVSTLTIQRTQQEDSAVYLCASSLYIAFNTGELFFGEGSRLTVL.

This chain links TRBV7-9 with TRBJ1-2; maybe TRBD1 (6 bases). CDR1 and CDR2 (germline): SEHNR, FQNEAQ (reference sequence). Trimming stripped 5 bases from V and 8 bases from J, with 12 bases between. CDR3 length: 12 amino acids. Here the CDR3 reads CASSSRGYGYTF. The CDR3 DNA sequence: TGTGCCAGCAGCAGCAGGGGCTACGGCTACACCTTC. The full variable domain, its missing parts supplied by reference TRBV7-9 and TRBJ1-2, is DTGVSQNPRHKITKRGQNVTFRCDPISEHNRLYWYRQTLGQGPEFLTYFQNEAQLEKSRLLSDRFSAERPKGSFSTLEIQRTEQGDSAMYLCASSSRGYGYTFGSGTRLTVV.

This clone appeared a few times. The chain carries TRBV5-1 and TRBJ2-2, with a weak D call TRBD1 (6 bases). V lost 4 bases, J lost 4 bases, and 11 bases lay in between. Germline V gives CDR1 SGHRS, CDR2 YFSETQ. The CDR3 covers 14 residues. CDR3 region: CASSPQGSTGELFF. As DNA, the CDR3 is TGCGCCAGCAGCCCTCAGGGGAGCACCGGGGAGCTGTTTTTT. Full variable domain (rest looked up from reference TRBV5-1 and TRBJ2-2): KAGVTQTPRYLIKTRGQQVTLSCSPISGHRSVSWYQQTPGQGLQFLFEYFSETQRNKGNFPGRFSGRQFSNSRSEMNVSTLELGDSALYLCASSPQGSTGELFFGEGSRLTVL.

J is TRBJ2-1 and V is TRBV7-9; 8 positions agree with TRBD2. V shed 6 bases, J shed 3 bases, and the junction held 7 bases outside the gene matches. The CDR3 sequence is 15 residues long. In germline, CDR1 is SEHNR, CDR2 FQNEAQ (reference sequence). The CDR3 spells CASSPAGLVYNEQFF. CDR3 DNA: TGTGCCAGCAGTCCCGCGGGACTAGTCTACAATGAGCAGTTCTTC.

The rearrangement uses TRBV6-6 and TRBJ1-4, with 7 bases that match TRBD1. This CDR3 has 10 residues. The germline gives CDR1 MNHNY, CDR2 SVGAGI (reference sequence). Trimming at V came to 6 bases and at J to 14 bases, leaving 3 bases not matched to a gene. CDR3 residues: CASSRDSLFF. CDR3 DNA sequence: TGTGCCAGCAGCCGGGACAGCCTGTTTTTT.

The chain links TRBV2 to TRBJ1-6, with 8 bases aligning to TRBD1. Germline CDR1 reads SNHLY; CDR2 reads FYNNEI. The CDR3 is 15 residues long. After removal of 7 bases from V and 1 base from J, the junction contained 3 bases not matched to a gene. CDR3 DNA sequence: TGTGCCAGCACAGGGGGCGCTTCCTATAATTCACCCCTCCACTTT. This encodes CASTGGASYNSPLHF. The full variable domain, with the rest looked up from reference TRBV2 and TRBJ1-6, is EPEVTQTPSHQVTQMGQEVILRCVPISNHLYFYWYRQILGQKVEFLVSFYNNEISEKSEIFDDQFSVERPDGSNFTLKIRSTKLEDSAMYFCASTGGASYNSPLHFGNGTRLTVT.

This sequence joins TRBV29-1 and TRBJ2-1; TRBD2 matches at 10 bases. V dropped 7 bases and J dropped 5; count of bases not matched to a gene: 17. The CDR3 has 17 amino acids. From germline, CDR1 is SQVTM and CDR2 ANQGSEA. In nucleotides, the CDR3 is TGCAGCGCGACCCCCTACCCTCCGGGACTAGCGAACAATGAGCAGTTCTTC. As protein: CSATPYPPGLANNEQFF.

The CDR3 region is CASSLTSGDTQYF. The DNA for the CDR3 is TGTGCCAGCAGCTTAACGTCGGGGGATACGCAGTATTTT. V usage is TRBV7-3 and J usage is TRBJ2-3; D possibly corresponds to TRBD2 (5 bases). Germline V gene data show CDR1 as SGHTA and CDR2 as FQGTGA. V shed 0 bases and J shed 6 bases, with 7 bases lying between them. There are 13 residues in the CDR3.

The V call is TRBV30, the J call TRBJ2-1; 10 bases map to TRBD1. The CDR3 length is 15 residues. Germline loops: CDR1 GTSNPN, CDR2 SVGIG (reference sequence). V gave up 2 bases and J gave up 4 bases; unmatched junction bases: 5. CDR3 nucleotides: TGTGCCTGGAGTTTCGGACAGGGGGTTTACAATGAGCAGTTCTTC. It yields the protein CAWSFGQGVYNEQFF.

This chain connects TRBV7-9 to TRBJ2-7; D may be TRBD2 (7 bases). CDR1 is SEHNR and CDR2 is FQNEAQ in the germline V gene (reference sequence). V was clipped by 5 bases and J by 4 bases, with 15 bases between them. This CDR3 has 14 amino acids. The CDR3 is CASSVIGGGYEQYF. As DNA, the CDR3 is TGTGCCAGCAGCGTAATAGGGGGGGGGTACGAGCAGTACTTC.

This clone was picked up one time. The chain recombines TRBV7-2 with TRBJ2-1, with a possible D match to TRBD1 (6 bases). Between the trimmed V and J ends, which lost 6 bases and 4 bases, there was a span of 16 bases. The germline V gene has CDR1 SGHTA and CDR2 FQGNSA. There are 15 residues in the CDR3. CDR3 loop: CASSSHRQGYNEQFF. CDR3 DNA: TGTGCCAGCAGTAGTCACCGGCAGGGGTACAATGAGCAGTTCTTC.

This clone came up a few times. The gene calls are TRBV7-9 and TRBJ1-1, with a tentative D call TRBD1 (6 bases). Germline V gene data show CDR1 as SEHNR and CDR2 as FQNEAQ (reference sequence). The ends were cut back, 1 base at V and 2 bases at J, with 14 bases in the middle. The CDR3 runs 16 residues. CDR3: CASSLGGAGVNTEAFF. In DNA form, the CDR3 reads TGTGCCAGCAGCTTAGGAGGGGCAGGGGTTAACACTGAAGCTTTCTTT. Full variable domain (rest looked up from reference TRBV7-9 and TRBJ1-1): DTGVSQNPRHKITKRGQNVTFRCDPISEHNRLYWYRQTLGQGPEFLTYFQNEAQLEKSRLLSDRFSAERPKGSFSTLEIQRTEQGDSAMYLCASSLGGAGVNTEAFFGQGTRLTVV.

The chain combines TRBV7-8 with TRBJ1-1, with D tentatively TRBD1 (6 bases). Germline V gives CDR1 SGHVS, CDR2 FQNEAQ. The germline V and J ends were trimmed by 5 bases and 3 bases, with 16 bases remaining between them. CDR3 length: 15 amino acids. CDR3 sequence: CASSQIPDSYTEAFF. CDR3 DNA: TGTGCCAGCAGCCAGATCCCGGACAGCTACACTGAAGCTTTCTTT.

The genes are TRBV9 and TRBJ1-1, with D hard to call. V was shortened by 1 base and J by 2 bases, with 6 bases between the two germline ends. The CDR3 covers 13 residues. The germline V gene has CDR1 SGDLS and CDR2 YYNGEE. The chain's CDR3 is CASSVLTNTEAFF. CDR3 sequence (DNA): TGTGCCAGCAGCGTACTGACAAACACTGAAGCTTTCTTT.

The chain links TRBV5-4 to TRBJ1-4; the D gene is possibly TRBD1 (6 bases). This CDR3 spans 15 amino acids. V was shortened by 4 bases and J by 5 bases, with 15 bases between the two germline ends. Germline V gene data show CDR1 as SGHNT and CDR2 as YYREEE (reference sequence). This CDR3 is CASSMGGLGNEKLFF. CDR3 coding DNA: TGTGCCAGCAGCATGGGGGGCCTGGGGAATGAAAAACTGTTTTTT.

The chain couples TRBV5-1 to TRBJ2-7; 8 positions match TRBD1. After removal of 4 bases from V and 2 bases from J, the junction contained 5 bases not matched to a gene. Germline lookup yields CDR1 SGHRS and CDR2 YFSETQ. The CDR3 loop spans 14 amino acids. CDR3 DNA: TGCGCCAGCAGCCCAGGGGGCCAAACCTACGAGCAGTACTTC. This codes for CASSPGGQTYEQYF.

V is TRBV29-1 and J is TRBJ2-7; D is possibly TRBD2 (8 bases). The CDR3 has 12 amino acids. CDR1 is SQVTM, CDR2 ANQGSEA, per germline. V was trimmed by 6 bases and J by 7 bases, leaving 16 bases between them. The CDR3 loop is CSVGRGPGEQYF. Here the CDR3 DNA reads TGCAGCGTCGGGAGGGGGCCGGGGGAGCAGTACTTC.

The CDR3 protein is CASSYDRAGANVLTF. CDR3 bases: TGTGCCAGCAGTTACGATCGGGCTGGGGCCAACGTCCTGACTTTC. V gene TRBV6-5 combines with J gene TRBJ2-6; D uncertain. The germline V and J ends were trimmed by 2 bases and 2 bases, with 7 bases remaining between them. Germline V gene sequence: CDR1 MNHEY, CDR2 SVGAGI. This CDR3 contains 15 residues.

The CDR3 DNA sequence: TGCGCCAGCAGCCCCAGACAGGGGTCCTACGAGCAGTACTTC. Translating gives CASSPRQGSYEQYF. The chain links TRBV4-1 to TRBJ2-7, with 8 bases fitting TRBD1. J lost 1 base, V lost 4 bases, and 3 bases had no gene match. Per the germline V gene, CDR1 is MGHRA and CDR2 is YSYEKL. The CDR3 covers 14 residues.

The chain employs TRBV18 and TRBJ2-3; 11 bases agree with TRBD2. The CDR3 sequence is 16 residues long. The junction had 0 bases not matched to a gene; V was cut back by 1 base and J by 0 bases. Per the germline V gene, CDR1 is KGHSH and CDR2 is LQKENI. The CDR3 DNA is TGTGCCAGCTCACCACGACTAGCGGGGAGCACAGATACGCAGTATTTT. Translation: CASSPRLAGSTDTQYF.

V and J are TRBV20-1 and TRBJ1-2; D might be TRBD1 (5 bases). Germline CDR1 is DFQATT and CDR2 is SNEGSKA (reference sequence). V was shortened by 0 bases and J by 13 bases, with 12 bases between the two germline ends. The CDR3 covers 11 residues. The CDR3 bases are TGCAGTGCTAGAGAAGAGGGGAGGTTCACCTTC. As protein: CSAREEGRFTF.

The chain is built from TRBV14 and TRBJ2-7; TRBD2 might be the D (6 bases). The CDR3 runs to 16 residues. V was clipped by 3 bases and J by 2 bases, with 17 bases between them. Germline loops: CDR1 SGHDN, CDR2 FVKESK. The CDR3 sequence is CASSQETTSFTYEQYF. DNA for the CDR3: TGTGCCAGCAGCCAGGAGACCACTAGCTTCACCTACGAGCAGTACTTC.

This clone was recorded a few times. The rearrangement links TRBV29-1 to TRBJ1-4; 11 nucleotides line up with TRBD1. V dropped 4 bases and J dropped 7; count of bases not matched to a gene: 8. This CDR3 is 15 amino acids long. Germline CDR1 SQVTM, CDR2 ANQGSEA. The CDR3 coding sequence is TGCAGCGTTGGGACCCGGGGGACAGGGGGTGAAAAACTGTTTTTT. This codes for CSVGTRGTGGEKLFF.

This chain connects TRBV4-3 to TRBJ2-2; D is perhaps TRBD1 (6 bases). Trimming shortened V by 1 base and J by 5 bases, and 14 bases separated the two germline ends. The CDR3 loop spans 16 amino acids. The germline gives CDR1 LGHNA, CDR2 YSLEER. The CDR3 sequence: CASSQGQGRGTGELFF. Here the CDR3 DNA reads TGCGCCAGCAGCCAAGGGCAGGGGCGCGGGACCGGGGAGCTGTTTTTT.

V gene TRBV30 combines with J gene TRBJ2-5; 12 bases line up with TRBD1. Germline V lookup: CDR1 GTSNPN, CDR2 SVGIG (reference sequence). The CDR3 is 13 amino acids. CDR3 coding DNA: TGTGGTTGGGACAGGGGGCGCCGGGAGACCCAGTACTTC. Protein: CGWDRGRRETQYF. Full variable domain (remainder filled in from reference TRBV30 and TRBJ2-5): SQTIHQWPATLVQPVGSPLSLECTVEGTSNPNLYWYRQAAGRGLQLLFYSVGIGQISSEVPQNLSASRPQDRQFILSSKKLLLSDSGFYLCGWDRGRRETQYFGPGTRLLVL.